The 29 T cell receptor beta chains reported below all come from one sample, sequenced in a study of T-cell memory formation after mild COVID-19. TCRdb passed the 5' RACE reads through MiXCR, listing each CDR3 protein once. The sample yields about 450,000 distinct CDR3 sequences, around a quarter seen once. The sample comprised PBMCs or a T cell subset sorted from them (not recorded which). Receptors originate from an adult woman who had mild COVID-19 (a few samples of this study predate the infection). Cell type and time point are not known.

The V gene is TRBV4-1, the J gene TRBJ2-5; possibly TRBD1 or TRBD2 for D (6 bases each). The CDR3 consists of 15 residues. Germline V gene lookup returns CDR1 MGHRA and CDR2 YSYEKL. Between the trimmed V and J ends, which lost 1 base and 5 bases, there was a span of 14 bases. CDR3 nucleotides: TGCGCCAGCAGCCAAGGCGATTGGGGGGCGGAGACCCAGTACTTC. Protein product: CASSQGDWGAETQYF.

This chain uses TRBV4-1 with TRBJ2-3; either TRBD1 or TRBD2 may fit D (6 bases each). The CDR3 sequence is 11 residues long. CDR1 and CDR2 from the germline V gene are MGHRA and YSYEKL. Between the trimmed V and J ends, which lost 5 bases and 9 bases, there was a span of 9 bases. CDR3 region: CASSGGPTQYF. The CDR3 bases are TGCGCCAGCAGCGGGGGGCCAACGCAGTATTTT.

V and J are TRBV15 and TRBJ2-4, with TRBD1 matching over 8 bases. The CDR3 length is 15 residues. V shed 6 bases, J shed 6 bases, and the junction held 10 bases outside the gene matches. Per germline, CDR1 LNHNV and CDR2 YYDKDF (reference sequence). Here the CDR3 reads CATRDTRGPGNIQYF. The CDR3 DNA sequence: TGTGCCACCAGAGACACCAGGGGGCCGGGAAACATTCAGTACTTC.

The CDR3 is CASSSPETDTQYF. The CDR3 coding sequence is TGTGCCAGCAGCTCCCCGGAGACAGATACGCAGTATTTT. The chain is built from TRBV7-2 and TRBJ2-3; D remains ambiguous. CDR3 length: 13 residues. Germline values: CDR1 SGHTA, CDR2 FQGNSA. Trimming stripped 4 bases from V and 3 bases from J, with 8 bases between. Full variable domain (remainder filled in from reference TRBV7-2 and TRBJ2-3): GAGVSQSPSNKVTEKGKDVELRCDPISGHTALYWYRQSLGQGLEFLIYFQGNSAPDKSGLPSDRFSAERTGGSVSTLTIQRTQQEDSAVYLCASSSPETDTQYFGPGTRLTVL.

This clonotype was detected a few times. The CDR3: CASSSRPDSYEQYF. The CDR3 DNA follows: TGCGCCAGCAGCTCCCGACCCGACTCCTACGAGCAGTACTTC. V gene TRBV5-1 combines with J gene TRBJ2-7, with D unresolved. CDR3 length: 14 amino acids. Trimming cost V 3 bases and J 0 bases, with 10 bases left between them. From germline, CDR1 is SGHRS and CDR2 YFSETQ.

The chain's CDR3 is CSAGLAYTYNEQFF. In DNA, the CDR3 is TGCAGTGCTGGACTAGCGTACACCTACAATGAGCAGTTCTTC. The chain couples TRBV20-1 to TRBJ2-1; 9 bases are shared with TRBD2. The CDR3 is 14 amino acids. The germline V gene encodes CDR1 DFQATT and CDR2 SNEGSKA (reference sequence). V lost 5 bases to trimming and J lost 2 bases; unmatched junction nucleotides: 4.

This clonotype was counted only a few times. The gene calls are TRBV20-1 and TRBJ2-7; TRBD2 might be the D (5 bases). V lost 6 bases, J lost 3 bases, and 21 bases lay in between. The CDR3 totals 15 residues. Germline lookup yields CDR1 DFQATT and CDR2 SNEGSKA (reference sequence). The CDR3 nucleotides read TGCAGTGCCCCGCTTAATCCGGTCCGGGACTACGAGCAGTACTTC. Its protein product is CSAPLNPVRDYEQYF.

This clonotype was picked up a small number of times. The CDR3 coding sequence is TGCGCCAGCAGCTTGGCCGGGCAGGGGGCGGGAGAGCAGTACTTC. The encoded protein is CASSLAGQGAGEQYF. V and J are TRBV5-1 and TRBJ2-7; 8 bases line up with TRBD1. The germline V gene has CDR1 SGHRS and CDR2 YFSETQ. With V trimmed by 0 bases and J by 7 bases, 9 bases remained unmatched. CDR3 length equals 15 residues.

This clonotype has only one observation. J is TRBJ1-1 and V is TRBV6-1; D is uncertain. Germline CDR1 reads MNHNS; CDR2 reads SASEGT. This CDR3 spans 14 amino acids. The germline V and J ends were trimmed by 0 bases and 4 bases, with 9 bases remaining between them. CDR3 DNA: TGTGCCAGCAGTGAAGCGGGAAGGAGCACTGAAGCTTTCTTT. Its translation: CASSEAGRSTEAFF.

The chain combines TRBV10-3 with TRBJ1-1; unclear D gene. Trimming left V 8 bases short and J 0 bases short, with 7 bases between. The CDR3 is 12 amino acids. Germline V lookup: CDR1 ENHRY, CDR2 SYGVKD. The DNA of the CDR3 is TGTGCCATCGGGAGCTTGAACACTGAAGCTTTCTTT. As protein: CAIGSLNTEAFF.

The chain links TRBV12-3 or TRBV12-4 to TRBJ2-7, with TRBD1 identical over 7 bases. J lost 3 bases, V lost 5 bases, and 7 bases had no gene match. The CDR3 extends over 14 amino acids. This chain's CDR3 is CASSRQGMFYEQYF. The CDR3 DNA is TGTGCCAGCAGTCGACAGGGCATGTTCTACGAGCAGTACTTC.

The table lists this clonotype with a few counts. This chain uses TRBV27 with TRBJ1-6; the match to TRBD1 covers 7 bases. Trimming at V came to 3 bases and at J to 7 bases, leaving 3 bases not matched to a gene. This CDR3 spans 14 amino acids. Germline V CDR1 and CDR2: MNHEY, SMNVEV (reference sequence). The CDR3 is CASSFHRGNSPLHF. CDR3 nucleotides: TGTGCCAGCAGTTTCCACAGGGGCAATTCACCCCTCCACTTT.

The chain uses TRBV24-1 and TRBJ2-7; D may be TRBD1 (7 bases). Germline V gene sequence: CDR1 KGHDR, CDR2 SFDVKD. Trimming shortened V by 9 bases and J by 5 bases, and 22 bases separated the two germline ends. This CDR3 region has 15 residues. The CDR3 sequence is CATSLGGTAVDEQYF. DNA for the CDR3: TGTGCCACCTCATTGGGCGGGACAGCGGTGGACGAGCAGTACTTC.

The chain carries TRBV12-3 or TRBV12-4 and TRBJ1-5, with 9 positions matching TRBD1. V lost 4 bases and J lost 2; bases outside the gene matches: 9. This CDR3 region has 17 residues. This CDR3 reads CASSSPLGTGRNQPQHF. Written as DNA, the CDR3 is TGTGCCAGCAGTTCCCCTCTTGGGACAGGGCGCAATCAGCCCCAGCATTTT.

CDR3 amino acids: CASSARDRDTGELFF. CDR3 bases: TGTGCCAGCAGCGCCCGGGACAGGGACACCGGGGAGCTGTTTTTT. The chain combines TRBV7-9 with TRBJ2-2, with 9 positions matching TRBD1. Germline V gene sequence: CDR1 SEHNR, CDR2 FQNEAQ (reference sequence). The CDR3 runs 15 residues. Trimming cost V 5 bases and J 3 bases; bases outside gene matches: 4.

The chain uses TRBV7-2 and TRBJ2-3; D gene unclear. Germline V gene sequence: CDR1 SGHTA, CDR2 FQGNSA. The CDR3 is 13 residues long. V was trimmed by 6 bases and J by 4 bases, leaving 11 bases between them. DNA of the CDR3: TGTGCCAGCAGTCCACCTTGGGCAGATACGCAGTATTTT. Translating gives CASSPPWADTQYF.

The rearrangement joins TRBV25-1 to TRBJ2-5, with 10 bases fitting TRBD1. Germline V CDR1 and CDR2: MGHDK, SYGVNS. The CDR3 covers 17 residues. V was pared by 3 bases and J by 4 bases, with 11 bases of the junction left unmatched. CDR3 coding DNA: TGTGCCAGCAGTGATTCGCCGTGGGACAGGGGAAGAGAGACCCAGTACTTC. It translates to CASSDSPWDRGRETQYF.

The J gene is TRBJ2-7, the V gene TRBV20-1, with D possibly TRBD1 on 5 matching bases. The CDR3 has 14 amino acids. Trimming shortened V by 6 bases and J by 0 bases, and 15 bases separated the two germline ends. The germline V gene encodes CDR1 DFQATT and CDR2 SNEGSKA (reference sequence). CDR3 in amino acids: CSATSGASSYEQYF. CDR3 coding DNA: TGCAGTGCCACAAGTGGGGCCAGCTCCTACGAGCAGTACTTC.

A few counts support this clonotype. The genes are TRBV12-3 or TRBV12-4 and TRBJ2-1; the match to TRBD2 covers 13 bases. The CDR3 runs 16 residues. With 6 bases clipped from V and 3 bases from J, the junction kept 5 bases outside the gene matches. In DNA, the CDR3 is TGTGCCAGCAGACGGGGGACTAGCGGGAACTACAATGAGCAGTTCTTC. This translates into CASRRGTSGNYNEQFF.

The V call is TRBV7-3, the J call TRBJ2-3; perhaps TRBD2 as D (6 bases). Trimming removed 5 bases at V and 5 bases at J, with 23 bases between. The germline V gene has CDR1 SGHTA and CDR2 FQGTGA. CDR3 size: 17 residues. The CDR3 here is CASSPLSGGGNEDTQYF. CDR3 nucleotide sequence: TGTGCCAGCAGCCCCCTATCTGGCGGCGGGAATGAAGATACGCAGTATTTT. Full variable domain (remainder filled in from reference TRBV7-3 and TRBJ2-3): GAGVSQTPSNKVTEKGKYVELRCDPISGHTALYWYRQSLGQGPEFLIYFQGTGAADDSGLPNDRFFAVRPEGSVSTLKIQRTERGDSAVYLCASSPLSGGGNEDTQYFGPGTRLTVL.

DNA for the CDR3: TGCAGCGTTGAAGAGGGCCTGGACTATGGCTACACCTTC. Amino acids: CSVEEGLDYGYTF. This chain joins TRBV29-1 and TRBJ1-2; D not certain. Germline-derived CDR1 and CDR2 are SQVTM and ANQGSEA. The ends were cut back, 0 bases at V and 3 bases at J, with 8 bases in the middle. This CDR3 has 13 amino acids.

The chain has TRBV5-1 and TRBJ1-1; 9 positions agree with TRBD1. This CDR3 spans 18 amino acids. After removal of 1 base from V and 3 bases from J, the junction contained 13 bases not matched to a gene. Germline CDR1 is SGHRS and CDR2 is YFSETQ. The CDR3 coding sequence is TGCGCCAGCAGCTTGCCTGTTAATACCAGGACAGGGGACACTGAAGCTTTCTTT. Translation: CASSLPVNTRTGDTEAFF.

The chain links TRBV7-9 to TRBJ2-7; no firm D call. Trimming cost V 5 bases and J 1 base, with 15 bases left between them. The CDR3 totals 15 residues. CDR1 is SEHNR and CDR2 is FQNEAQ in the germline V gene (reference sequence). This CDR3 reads CASSPPFDWSYEQYF. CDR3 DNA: TGTGCCAGCAGCCCCCCCTTCGACTGGTCCTACGAGCAGTACTTC.

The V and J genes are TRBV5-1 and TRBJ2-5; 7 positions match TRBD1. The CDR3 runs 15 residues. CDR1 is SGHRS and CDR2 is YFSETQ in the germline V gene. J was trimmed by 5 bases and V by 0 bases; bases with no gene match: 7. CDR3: CASSLGQGIGETQYF. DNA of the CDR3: TGCGCCAGCAGCTTGGGACAGGGTATTGGGGAGACCCAGTACTTC.

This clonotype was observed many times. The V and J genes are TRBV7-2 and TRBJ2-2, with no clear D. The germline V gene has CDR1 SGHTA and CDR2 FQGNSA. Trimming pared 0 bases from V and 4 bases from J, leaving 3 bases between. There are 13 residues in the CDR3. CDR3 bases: TGTGCCAGCAGCTTAGCGCGCACCGGGGAGCTGTTTTTT. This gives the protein CASSLARTGELFF.

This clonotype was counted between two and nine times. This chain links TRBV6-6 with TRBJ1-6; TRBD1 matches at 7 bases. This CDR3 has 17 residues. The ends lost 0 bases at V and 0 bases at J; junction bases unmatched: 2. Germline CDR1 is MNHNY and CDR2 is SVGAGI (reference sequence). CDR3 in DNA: TGTGCCAGCAGTTACTCACAGGGGAGCTCCTATAATTCACCCCTCCACTTT. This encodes CASSYSQGSSYNSPLHF.

CDR3 sequence reads: CASSLGAGVPYNEQFF. CDR3 coding DNA: TGTGCCAGCAGCTTGGGGGCGGGAGTGCCCTACAATGAGCAGTTCTTC. The rearrangement joins TRBV5-6 to TRBJ2-1; 7 bases match TRBD2. CDR3 length equals 16 residues. Germline values: CDR1 SGHDT, CDR2 YYEEEE. J gave up 2 bases and V 0 bases, and 5 bases lay outside the gene matches.

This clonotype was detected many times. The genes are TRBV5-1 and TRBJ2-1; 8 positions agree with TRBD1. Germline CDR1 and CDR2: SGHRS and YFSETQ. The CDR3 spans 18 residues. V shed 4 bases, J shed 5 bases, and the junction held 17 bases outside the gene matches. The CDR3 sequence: CASSSPPGQALPDNEQFF. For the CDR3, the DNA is TGCGCCAGCAGCAGCCCCCCGGGACAGGCCCTTCCGGACAATGAGCAGTTCTTC.

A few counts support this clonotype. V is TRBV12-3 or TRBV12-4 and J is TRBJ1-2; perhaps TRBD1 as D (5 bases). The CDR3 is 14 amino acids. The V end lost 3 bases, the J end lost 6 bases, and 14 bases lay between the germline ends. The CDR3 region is CASSFQRGTNGYTF. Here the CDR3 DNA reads TGTGCCAGCAGTTTCCAGAGGGGAACTAATGGCTACACCTTC.